This TCR beta chain derives from a study of vaccination and CD4 T cells after COVID-19. CDR1 SEHNR and CDR2 FQNEAQ come from the germline V gene (reference sequence). This CDR3 contains 16 residues. Unmatched junction bases numbered 10, after V lost 5 bases and J lost 3 bases. Cultured CD4+ T-cell DNA underwent Oncomine TCR Beta short-read sequencing. TCRdb called the PCR reads again in MiXCR, with one record for every CDR3 protein. The sample holds over 10,000 distinct CDR3 sequences, about 50% seen once. For this clonotype: No antigen is known for it.

The treatment: roughly 10-day PBMC culture with coronavirus spike peptide pools or control peptides (ViraFEST assay). This TCR was sampled from a human donor who had recovered from COVID-19. The source material was CD4+ T cells from blood, cultured in vitro. This sequence joins TRBV7-9 and TRBJ2-7; 10 positions match TRBD1. CDR3 nucleotides: TGTGCCAGCAGCGCGGGACAGGGGATTTTTCGCTACGAGCAGTACTTC. As protein: CASSAGQGIFRYEQYF.